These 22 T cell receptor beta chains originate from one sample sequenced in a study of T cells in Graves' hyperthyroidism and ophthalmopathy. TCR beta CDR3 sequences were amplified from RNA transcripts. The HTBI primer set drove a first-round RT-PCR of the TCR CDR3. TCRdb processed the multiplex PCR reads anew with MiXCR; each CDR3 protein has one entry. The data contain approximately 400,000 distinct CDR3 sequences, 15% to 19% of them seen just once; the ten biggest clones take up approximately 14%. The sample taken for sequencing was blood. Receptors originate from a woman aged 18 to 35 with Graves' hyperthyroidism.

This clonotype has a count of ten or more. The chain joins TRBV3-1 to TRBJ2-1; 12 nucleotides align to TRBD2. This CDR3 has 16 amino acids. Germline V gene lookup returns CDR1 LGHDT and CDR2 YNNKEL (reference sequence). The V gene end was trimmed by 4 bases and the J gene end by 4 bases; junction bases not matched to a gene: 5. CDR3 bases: TGTGCCAGCAGCCCAGTGACTAGCGGGAGATACAATGAGCAGTTCTTC. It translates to CASSPVTSGRYNEQFF.

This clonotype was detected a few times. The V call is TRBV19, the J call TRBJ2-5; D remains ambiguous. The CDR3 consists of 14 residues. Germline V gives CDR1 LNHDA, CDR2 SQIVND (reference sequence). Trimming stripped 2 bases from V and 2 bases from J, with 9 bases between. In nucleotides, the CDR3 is TGTGCCAGTAGTATACGACTGTCACAAGAGACCCAGTACTTC. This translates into CASSIRLSQETQYF.

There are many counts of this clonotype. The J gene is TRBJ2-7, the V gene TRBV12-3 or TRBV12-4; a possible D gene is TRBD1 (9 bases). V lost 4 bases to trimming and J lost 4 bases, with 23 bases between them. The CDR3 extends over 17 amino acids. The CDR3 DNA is TGTGCCAGCAGTTCCTTTTCGGGGGGGACAGGGTCGTACGAGCAGTACTTC. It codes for CASSSFSGGTGSYEQYF.

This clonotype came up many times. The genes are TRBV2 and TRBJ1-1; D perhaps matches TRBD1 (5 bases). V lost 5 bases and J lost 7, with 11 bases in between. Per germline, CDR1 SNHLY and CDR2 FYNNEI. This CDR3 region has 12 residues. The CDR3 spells CASSLDSIEAFF. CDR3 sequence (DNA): TGTGCCAGCAGTCTTGACAGTATTGAAGCTTTCTTT.

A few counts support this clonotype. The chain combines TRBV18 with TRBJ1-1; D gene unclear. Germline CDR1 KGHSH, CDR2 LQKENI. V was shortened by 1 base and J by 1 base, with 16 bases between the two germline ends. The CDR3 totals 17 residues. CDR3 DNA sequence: TGTGCCAGCTCACCACTCAGAGTCTCCCCTAAGAACACTGAAGCTTTCTTT. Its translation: CASSPLRVSPKNTEAFF.

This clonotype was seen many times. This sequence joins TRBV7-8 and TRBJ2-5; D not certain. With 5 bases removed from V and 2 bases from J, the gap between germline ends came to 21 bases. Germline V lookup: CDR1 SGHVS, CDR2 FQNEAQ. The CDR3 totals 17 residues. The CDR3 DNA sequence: TGTGCCAGCAGCCTCCGGACCCGAAGCCAGGTACAAGAGACCCAGTACTTC. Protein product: CASSLRTRSQVQETQYF.

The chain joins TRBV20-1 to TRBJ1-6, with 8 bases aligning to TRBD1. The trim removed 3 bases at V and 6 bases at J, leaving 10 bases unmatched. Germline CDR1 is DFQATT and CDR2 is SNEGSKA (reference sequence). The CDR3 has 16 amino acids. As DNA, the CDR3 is TGCAGTGCTAGTCAACAGGGACAGGCGATTAATTCACCCCTCCACTTT. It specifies CSASQQGQAINSPLHF.

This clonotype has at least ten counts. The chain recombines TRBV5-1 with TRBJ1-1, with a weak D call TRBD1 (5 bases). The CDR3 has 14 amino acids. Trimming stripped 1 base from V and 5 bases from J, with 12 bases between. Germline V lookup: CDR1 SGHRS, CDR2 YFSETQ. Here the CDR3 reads CASSLLGGWTEAFF. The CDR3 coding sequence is TGCGCCAGCAGCTTGTTGGGGGGTTGGACTGAAGCTTTCTTT. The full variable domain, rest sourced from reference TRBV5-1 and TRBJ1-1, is KAGVTQTPRYLIKTRGQQVTLSCSPISGHRSVSWYQQTPGQGLQFLFEYFSETQRNKGNFPGRFSGRQFSNSRSEMNVSTLELGDSALYLCASSLLGGWTEAFFGQGTRLTVV.

The CDR3 reads CASSDSVWSTDTQYF. The CDR3, as DNA: TGTGCCAGCAGCGACTCGGTTTGGAGCACAGATACGCAGTATTTT. This chain links TRBV9 with TRBJ2-3; D is unclear. Germline-derived CDR1 and CDR2 are SGDLS and YYNGEE. The CDR3 consists of 15 residues. V was cut by 3 bases and J by 0 bases, with 11 bases left in between.

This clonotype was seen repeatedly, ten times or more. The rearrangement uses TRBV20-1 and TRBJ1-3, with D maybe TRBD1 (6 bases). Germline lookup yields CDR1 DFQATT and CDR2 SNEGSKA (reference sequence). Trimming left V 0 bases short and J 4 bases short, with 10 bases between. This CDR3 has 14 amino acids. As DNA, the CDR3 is TGCAGTGCTAGAGAGGGGGGACAAGGAAACACCATATATTTT. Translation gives CSAREGGQGNTIYF.

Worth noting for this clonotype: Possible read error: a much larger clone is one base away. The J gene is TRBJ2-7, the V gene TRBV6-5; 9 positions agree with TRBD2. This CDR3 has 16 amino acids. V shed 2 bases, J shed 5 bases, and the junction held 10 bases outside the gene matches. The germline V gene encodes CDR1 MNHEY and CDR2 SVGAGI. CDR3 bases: TGTGCCAGCAGTTACGGTCTCGCTAGCGGGATCAACGAGCAGTACTTC. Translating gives CASSYGLASGINEQYF.

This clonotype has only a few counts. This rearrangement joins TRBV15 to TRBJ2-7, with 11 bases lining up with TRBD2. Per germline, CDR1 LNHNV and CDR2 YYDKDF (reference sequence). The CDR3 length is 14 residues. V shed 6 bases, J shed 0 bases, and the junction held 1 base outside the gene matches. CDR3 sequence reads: CATRGTSGSYEQYF. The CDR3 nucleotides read TGTGCCACCAGGGGGACTAGCGGCTCCTACGAGCAGTACTTC.

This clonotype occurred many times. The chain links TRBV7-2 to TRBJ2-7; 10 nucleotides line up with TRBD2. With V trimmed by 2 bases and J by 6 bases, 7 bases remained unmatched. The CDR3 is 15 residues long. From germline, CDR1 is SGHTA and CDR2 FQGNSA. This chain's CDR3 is CASSLSSSGGVEQYF. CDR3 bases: TGTGCCAGCAGCTTATCGTCTAGCGGGGGAGTCGAGCAGTACTTC.

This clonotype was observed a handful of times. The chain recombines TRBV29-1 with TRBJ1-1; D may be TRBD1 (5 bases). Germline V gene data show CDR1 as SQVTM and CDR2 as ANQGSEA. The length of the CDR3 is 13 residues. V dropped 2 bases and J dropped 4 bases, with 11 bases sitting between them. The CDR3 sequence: CSVENTGGTEAFF. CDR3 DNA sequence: TGCAGCGTTGAAAATACAGGTGGCACTGAAGCTTTCTTT.

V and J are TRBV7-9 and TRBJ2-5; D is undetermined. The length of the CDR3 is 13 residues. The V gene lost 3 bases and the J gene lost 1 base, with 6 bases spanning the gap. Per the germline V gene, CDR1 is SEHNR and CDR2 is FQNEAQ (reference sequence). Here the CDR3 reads CASSFLPQETQYF. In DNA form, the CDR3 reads TGTGCCAGCAGCTTCCTGCCCCAAGAGACCCAGTACTTC.

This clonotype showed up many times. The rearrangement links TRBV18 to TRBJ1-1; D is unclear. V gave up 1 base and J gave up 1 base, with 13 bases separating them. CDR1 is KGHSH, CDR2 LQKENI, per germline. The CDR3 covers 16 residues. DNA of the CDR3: TGTGCCAGCTCACCACAAACGCGAAGGGCGAACACTGAAGCTTTCTTT. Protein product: CASSPQTRRANTEAFF.

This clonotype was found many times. In DNA form, the CDR3 reads TGTGCCAGCAGCTTAGCACAGTCCACCACTGAAGCTTTCTTT. This sequence encodes CASSLAQSTTEAFF. V is TRBV7-9 and J is TRBJ1-1; no reliable D call. The V end was cut by 0 bases, the J end by 4 bases, with 9 bases between. Looked up from germline, CDR1 is SEHNR and CDR2 is FQNEAQ (reference sequence). The CDR3 contains 14 residues.

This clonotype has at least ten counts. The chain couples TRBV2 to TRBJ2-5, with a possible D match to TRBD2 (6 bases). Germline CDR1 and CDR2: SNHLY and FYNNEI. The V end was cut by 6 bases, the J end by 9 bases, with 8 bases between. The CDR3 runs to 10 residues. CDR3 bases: TGTGCCAGCAGGGAGGGGTCCCAGTACTTC. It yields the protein CASREGSQYF.

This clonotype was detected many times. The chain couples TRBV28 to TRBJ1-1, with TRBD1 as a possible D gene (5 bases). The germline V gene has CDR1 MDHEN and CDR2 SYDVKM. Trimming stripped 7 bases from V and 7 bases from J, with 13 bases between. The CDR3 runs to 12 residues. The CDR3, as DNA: TGTGCCAGCAATCAGGGTATTGGTGAAGCTTTCTTT. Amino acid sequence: CASNQGIGEAFF.

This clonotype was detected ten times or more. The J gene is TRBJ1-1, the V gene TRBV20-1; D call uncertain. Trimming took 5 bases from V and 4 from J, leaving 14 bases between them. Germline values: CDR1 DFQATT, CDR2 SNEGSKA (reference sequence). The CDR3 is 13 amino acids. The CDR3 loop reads CSAPWEGGTEAFF. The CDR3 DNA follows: TGCAGTGCTCCGTGGGAGGGCGGCACTGAAGCTTTCTTT.

CDR3 protein: CATSGRTRLSGANVLTF. The CDR3 nucleotides read TGTGCCACCAGTGGCAGGACTCGCCTCTCTGGGGCCAACGTCCTGACTTTC. The chain has TRBV24-1 and TRBJ2-6, with D perhaps TRBD2 (5 bases). This CDR3 has 17 amino acids. V gave up 5 bases and J gave up 0 bases, with 13 bases separating them. CDR1 is KGHDR, CDR2 SFDVKD, per germline.

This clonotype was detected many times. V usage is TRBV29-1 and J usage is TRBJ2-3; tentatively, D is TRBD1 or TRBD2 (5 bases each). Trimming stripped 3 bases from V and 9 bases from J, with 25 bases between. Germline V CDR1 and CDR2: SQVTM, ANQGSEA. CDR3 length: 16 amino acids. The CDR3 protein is CSVEDYGATGRVTQYF. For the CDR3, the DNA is TGCAGCGTTGAGGATTACGGGGCCACCGGCAGGGTCACGCAGTATTTT.